Shown below are 32 T cell receptor beta chains from a single sample sequenced in a study of T-cell memory formation after mild COVID-19. TCRdb reanalysed the 5' RACE reads using MiXCR and keeps one entry per CDR3 protein. Of fewer than 250,000 distinct CDR3 sequences in the sample, approximately 20% were seen once. The specimen was PBMCs or a T cell subset sorted from them (not recorded which). The receptors shown here come from an adult woman who had mild COVID-19 (a few samples of this study predate the infection). Cell type and time point are not known.

There are a few counts of this clonotype. V is TRBV29-1 and J is TRBJ1-4; D is uncertain. Germline assignment: CDR1 SQVTM and CDR2 ANQGSEA. V was shortened by 4 bases and J by 2 bases, with 5 bases between the two germline ends. There are 12 residues in the CDR3. In DNA form, the CDR3 reads TGCAGCGTTGGCGTTACTAATGAAAAACTGTTTTTT. Protein product: CSVGVTNEKLFF.

CDR3 DNA: TGTGCCAGCAGTTACTCATCGGTTCGGGGACTACCTACAGATACGCAGTATTTT. It yields the protein CASSYSSVRGLPTDTQYF. The V call is TRBV6-5, the J call TRBJ2-3, with 7 positions matching TRBD2. CDR3 length equals 18 residues. Trimming removed 0 bases from V and 3 bases from J; junction bases left unmatched: 12. Germline V gene sequence: CDR1 MNHEY, CDR2 SVGAGI.

V gene TRBV20-1 combines with J gene TRBJ2-1; D is tentatively TRBD1 or TRBD2 (6 bases each). The V gene's germline CDR1 is DFQATT and CDR2 SNEGSKA (reference sequence). The V gene lost 1 base and the J gene lost 0 bases, with 13 bases spanning the gap. This CDR3 is built from 16 residues. CDR3 region: CSARVSGASSYNEQFF. The CDR3 nucleotides read TGCAGTGCTAGAGTGTCGGGGGCGAGCTCCTACAATGAGCAGTTCTTC.

V is TRBV6-2 or TRBV6-3 and J is TRBJ2-5, with 9 nucleotides matching TRBD2. V dropped 6 bases and J dropped 1; count of bases not matched to a gene: 6. Germline CDR1 MNHEY, CDR2 SVGEGT. The CDR3 has 15 amino acids. CDR3 in amino acids: CASRARLAVQETQYF. The CDR3 DNA reads as TGTGCCAGCAGGGCTCGACTAGCGGTCCAAGAGACCCAGTACTTC.

In its sample, this clonotype was seen a few times. The chain recombines TRBV6-1 with TRBJ2-1; a weak D match, TRBD1 (6 bases). CDR1 is MNHNS, CDR2 SASEGT, per germline. The CDR3 sequence is 13 residues long. V was pared by 4 bases and J by 7 bases, with 11 bases between. CDR3 DNA sequence: TGTGCCAGCAGTGGGTTGAGGGGGAATGAGCAGTTCTTC. Translation gives CASSGLRGNEQFF.

The gene calls are TRBV12-3 or TRBV12-4 and TRBJ1-4; 7 bases map to TRBD1. Trimming took 5 bases from V and 5 from J; bases not matched to a gene: 11. The CDR3 length is 16 residues. CDR3 in amino acids: CASSRNLGTANEKLFF. As DNA, the CDR3 is TGTGCCAGCAGTCGGAACTTAGGGACAGCGAATGAAAAACTGTTTTTT.

This chain links TRBV5-1 with TRBJ2-5; no definite D call. Trimming removed 3 bases at V and 5 bases at J, with 8 bases between. This CDR3 has 12 residues. The germline V gene encodes CDR1 SGHRS and CDR2 YFSETQ. The chain's CDR3 is CASSSLTETQYF. CDR3 coding DNA: TGCGCCAGCAGCTCCCTCACGGAGACCCAGTACTTC.

The gene calls are TRBV3-1 and TRBJ1-1; D remains unclear. The germline V gene encodes CDR1 LGHDT and CDR2 YNNKEL (reference sequence). The CDR3 covers 12 residues. V lost 1 base to trimming and J lost 6 bases, with 6 bases between them. The CDR3 region is CASSQAASEAFF. The CDR3 region has the DNA TGTGCCAGCAGCCAAGCGGCCTCTGAAGCTTTCTTT. The whole variable domain, filled in from reference TRBV3-1 and TRBJ1-1, reads DTAVSQTPKYLVTQMGNDKSIKCEQNLGHDTMYWYKQDSKKFLKIMFSYNNKELIINETVPNRFSPKSPDKAHLNLHINSLELGDSAVYFCASSQAASEAFFGQGTRLTVV.

This clonotype was found many times. The gene calls are TRBV12-3 or TRBV12-4 and TRBJ1-5, with D possibly being TRBD1 (5 bases). V was cut by 3 bases and J by 7 bases, with 13 bases left in between. CDR3 size: 14 residues. CDR3 amino acids: CASSFGGRGQPQHF. The CDR3 DNA reads as TGTGCCAGCAGTTTTGGGGGAAGGGGACAGCCCCAGCATTTT.

A few counts support this clonotype. The chain couples TRBV15 to TRBJ2-7; 8 bases are a match to TRBD1. The CDR3 extends over 13 amino acids. J gave up 4 bases and V 5 bases, and 4 bases lay outside the gene matches. In germline, CDR1 is LNHNV, CDR2 YYDKDF (reference sequence). For the CDR3, the DNA is TGTGCCACCAGCGCGAACAGGGGGTACGAGCAGTACTTC. Translated, it gives CATSANRGYEQYF.

The chain recombines TRBV23-1 with TRBJ1-1, with a weak D call TRBD1 (5 bases). TRBV23-1 has ORF status, its function being uncertain. The CDR3 has 15 residues. The V and J ends lost 10 bases and 7 bases respectively, with 25 bases between them. This CDR3 reads CATPGRDPEEGEAFF. CDR3 DNA sequence: TGCGCCACCCCGGGCCGGGACCCCGAGGAAGGTGAAGCTTTCTTT.

This clonotype was detected only a few times. The chain has TRBV7-9 and TRBJ2-7, with D maybe TRBD2 (6 bases). The V gene lost 3 bases and the J gene lost 4 bases, with 10 bases spanning the gap. Germline V CDR1 and CDR2: SEHNR, FQNEAQ (reference sequence). This CDR3 spans 13 amino acids. The CDR3 loop is CASSLTAGYEQYF. The CDR3 DNA is TGTGCCAGCAGCTTGACGGCGGGATACGAGCAGTACTTC.

This clonotype has a count of ten or more. The chain couples TRBV20-1 to TRBJ2-1, with 7 bases fitting TRBD1. This CDR3 has 15 amino acids. V lost 6 bases to trimming and J lost 5 bases; unmatched junction nucleotides: 13. Germline-derived CDR1 and CDR2 are DFQATT and SNEGSKA (reference sequence). The CDR3 loop reads CSATERGRLDNEQFF. For the CDR3, the DNA is TGCAGTGCAACAGAGAGGGGGCGGTTGGACAATGAGCAGTTCTTC.

This clonotype was observed at least ten times. J is TRBJ2-7 and V is TRBV7-2, with 10 bases lining up with TRBD2. The CDR3 has 15 residues. Germline trimming cut 4 bases from V and 6 bases from J; bases unmatched to any gene: 9. Germline V gives CDR1 SGHTA, CDR2 FQGNSA. CDR3 bases: TGTGCCAGCAGCTCGAGCGGGAGGGCCCAGGGCGAGCAGTACTTC. Its translation: CASSSSGRAQGEQYF.

The J gene is TRBJ2-4, the V gene TRBV20-1, with 8 nucleotides matching TRBD2. The CDR3 has 14 amino acids. CDR1 is DFQATT, CDR2 SNEGSKA, per germline (reference sequence). After removal of 1 base from V and 7 bases from J, the junction contained 6 bases not matched to a gene. The CDR3: CSARANTGGNIQYF. CDR3 DNA sequence: TGCAGTGCTAGAGCCAACACGGGGGGGAACATTCAGTACTTC.

This clonotype was counted only a few times. The CDR3 DNA is TGCAGTACAACCACAGGGTCGAGCGTCCAGGAGACCCAGTACTTC. Protein product: CSTTTGSSVQETQYF. This chain uses TRBV20-1 with TRBJ2-5; possibly TRBD1 for D (6 bases). Looked up from germline, CDR1 is DFQATT and CDR2 is SNEGSKA (reference sequence). CDR3 size: 15 residues. V was pared by 8 bases and J by 5 bases, with 24 bases between.

The chain carries TRBV12-3 or TRBV12-4 and TRBJ2-5, with 12 bases identical to TRBD1. Unmatched junction bases numbered 8, after V lost 8 bases and J lost 4 bases. CDR3 length equals 15 residues. CDR3 protein: CASSRDRGRVETQYF. As DNA, the CDR3 is TGTGCCAGCTCCCGGGACAGGGGGCGTGTAGAGACCCAGTACTTC.

The V call is TRBV7-2, the J call TRBJ1-6, with unresolved D. There are 15 residues in the CDR3. Germline CDR1 reads SGHTA; CDR2 reads FQGNSA. Trimming cost V 1 base and J 10 bases, with 14 bases left between them. This chain's CDR3 is CASSLVTLGPSPLHF. Written as DNA, the CDR3 is TGTGCCAGCAGCTTAGTTACGCTCGGGCCCTCACCCCTCCACTTT. Supplemented by reference TRBV7-2 and TRBJ1-6, the full variable domain reads GAGVSQSPSNKVTEKGKDVELRCDPISGHTALYWYRQSLGQGLEFLIYFQGNSAPDKSGLPSDRFSAERTGGSVSTLTIQRTQQEDSAVYLCASSLVTLGPSPLHFGNGTRLTVT.

The genes are TRBV24-1 and TRBJ2-2; TRBD2 matches 8 bases. The trim removed 4 bases at V and 5 bases at J, leaving 5 bases unmatched. Germline CDR1 is KGHDR and CDR2 is SFDVKD. This CDR3 contains 15 residues. CDR3 loop: CATSESGRRTGELFF. The CDR3 DNA sequence: TGTGCCACCAGTGAGAGCGGGAGACGTACCGGGGAGCTGTTTTTT.

CDR3 protein: CASSLGGGTNSPLHF. In DNA, the CDR3 is TGTGCCAGCAGCCTCGGAGGGGGGACTAATTCACCCCTCCACTTT. V and J are TRBV12-3 or TRBV12-4 and TRBJ1-6; a weak D match, TRBD1 (6 bases). The CDR3 has 15 amino acids. V was clipped by 6 bases and J by 6 bases, with 15 bases between them.

This clonotype has just a few counts. The V gene is TRBV14, the J gene TRBJ1-4; unclear D gene. CDR3 length: 15 amino acids. Between the trimmed V and J ends, which lost 0 bases and 14 bases, there was a span of 19 bases. CDR1 and CDR2 (germline): SGHDN, FVKESK. The CDR3 loop reads CASSQDLGQGRELFF. CDR3 bases: TGTGCCAGCAGCCAAGATCTGGGCCAAGGGCGTGAGCTGTTTTTT.

The table lists this clonotype with a few counts. The V gene is TRBV20-1, the J gene TRBJ1-5; no definite D call. Trimming left V 0 bases short and J 6 bases short, with 12 bases between. This CDR3 is 14 amino acids long. CDR1 and CDR2 (germline): DFQATT, SNEGSKA (reference sequence). CDR3 sequence: CSARDGLGGQPQHF. The CDR3 DNA follows: TGCAGTGCTAGAGATGGTTTGGGAGGTCAGCCCCAGCATTTT.

The chain joins TRBV20-1 to TRBJ2-2, with 11 bases matching TRBD2. The CDR3 spans 14 residues. CDR1 is DFQATT, CDR2 SNEGSKA, per germline (reference sequence). V lost 2 bases to trimming and J lost 6 bases; unmatched junction nucleotides: 2. The DNA of the CDR3 is TGCAGTGCTAGACTAGCGGGGGGTTCCGGGGAGCTGTTTTTT. Its translation is CSARLAGGSGELFF.

This clonotype was counted a few times. The rearrangement uses TRBV20-1 and TRBJ2-7, with 11 bases matching TRBD1. Germline V gene lookup returns CDR1 DFQATT and CDR2 SNEGSKA (reference sequence). The CDR3 sequence is 15 residues long. Trimming removed 6 bases from V and 6 bases from J; junction bases left unmatched: 13. The CDR3 DNA reads TGCAGTGCAGCAGGGACAGGGGGGTTTCTGGGCGAGCAGTACTTC. Its protein product is CSAAGTGGFLGEQYF.

V and J are TRBV25-1 and TRBJ2-7, with 10 positions matching TRBD2. CDR1 and CDR2 from the germline V gene are MGHDK and SYGVNS. This CDR3 spans 17 amino acids. Trimming at V came to 4 bases and at J to 5 bases, leaving 14 bases not matched to a gene. CDR3 sequence: CASSAQRASGSRHEQYF. The DNA of the CDR3 is TGTGCCAGCAGTGCACAAAGGGCTAGCGGGAGTAGACACGAGCAGTACTTC.

The rearrangement joins TRBV20-1 to TRBJ1-2; D is unclear. The CDR3 totals 14 residues. CDR1 is DFQATT and CDR2 is SNEGSKA in the germline V gene (reference sequence). V was shortened by 1 base and J by 8 bases, with 17 bases between the two germline ends. The CDR3: CSARATGSIRGYTF. The DNA of the CDR3 is TGCAGTGCTAGAGCCACCGGGTCTATTAGGGGCTACACCTTC.

The sample holds a few counts of this clonotype. This chain links TRBV7-7 with TRBJ2-5; possible D gene TRBD1, 6 bases. Looked up from germline, CDR1 is SSHAT and CDR2 is FNYEAQ (reference sequence). This CDR3 comprises 13 residues. Here the CDR3 DNA reads TGTGCTAGCTCAAAACAGGGCCAAGAGACCCAGTACTTC. Protein sequence: CASSKQGQETQYF.

This clonotype was found a few times. The chain joins TRBV7-6 to TRBJ1-1; 9 bases agree with TRBD1. This CDR3 is built from 14 residues. V lost 5 bases to trimming and J lost 3 bases; unmatched junction nucleotides: 4. The germline gives CDR1 SGHVS, CDR2 FNYEAQ. CDR3 residues: CASSPGQGYTEAFF. In nucleotides, the CDR3 is TGTGCCAGCAGCCCCGGACAGGGGTACACTGAAGCTTTCTTT.

This clonotype was seen more than once but under ten times. The gene calls are TRBV9 and TRBJ1-6, with D tentatively TRBD1 (6 bases). Between the trimmed V and J ends, which lost 4 bases and 7 bases, there was a span of 18 bases. The CDR3 runs 16 residues. The germline V gene has CDR1 SGDLS and CDR2 YYNGEE. The CDR3 loop is CASSQTTGTKNSPLHF. The CDR3 DNA sequence: TGTGCCAGCAGCCAAACTACCGGGACAAAGAATTCACCCCTCCACTTT.

In this sample, this clonotype turned up a few times. The chain couples TRBV29-1 to TRBJ2-1, with 9 bases aligning to TRBD2. The CDR3 is 16 amino acids. The germline gives CDR1 SQVTM, CDR2 ANQGSEA. The J segment lost 7 bases and the V segment lost 4 bases, leaving 14 bases of the junction unmatched. This CDR3 is CSVGRLAGAKGNEQFF. For the CDR3, the DNA is TGCAGCGTTGGTAGATTAGCGGGAGCAAAAGGTAATGAGCAGTTCTTC.

In this sample, this clonotype turned up many times. The CDR3, as DNA: TGCGCCAGCAGCTGGTGGCTAGCCGACACAGATACGCAGTATTTT. It encodes CASSWWLADTDTQYF. The chain joins TRBV5-1 to TRBJ2-3, with D possibly being TRBD2 (5 bases). The germline V and J ends were trimmed by 3 bases and 2 bases, with 13 bases remaining between them. The CDR3 runs 15 residues. Per the germline V gene, CDR1 is SGHRS and CDR2 is YFSETQ.

This clonotype was seen more than once but under ten times. The rearrangement uses TRBV19 and TRBJ1-1; D call uncertain. The germline gives CDR1 LNHDA, CDR2 SQIVND (reference sequence). Trimming stripped 4 bases from V and 8 bases from J, with 11 bases between. The CDR3 runs to 12 residues. CDR3 residues: CASSTLLREAFF. The CDR3 DNA reads TGTGCCAGTAGTACACTACTCCGCGAAGCTTTCTTT.